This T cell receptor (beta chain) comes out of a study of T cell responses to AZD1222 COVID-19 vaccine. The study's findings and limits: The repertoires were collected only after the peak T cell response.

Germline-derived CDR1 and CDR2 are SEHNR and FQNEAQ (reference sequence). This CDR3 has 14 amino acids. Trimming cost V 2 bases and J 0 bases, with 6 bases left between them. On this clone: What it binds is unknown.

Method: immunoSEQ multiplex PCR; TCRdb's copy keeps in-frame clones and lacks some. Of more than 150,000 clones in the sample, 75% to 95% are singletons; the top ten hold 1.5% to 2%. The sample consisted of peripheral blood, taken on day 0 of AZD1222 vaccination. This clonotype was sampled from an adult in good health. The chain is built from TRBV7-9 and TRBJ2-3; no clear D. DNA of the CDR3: TGTGCCAGCAGCTTAACTGCTAGCACAGATACGCAGTATTTT. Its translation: CASSLTASTDTQYF.